Following are 14 T cell receptor beta chains from one sample sequenced in a study of cytomegalovirus exposure and HLA in healthy donors. In the PCR, 60 Vbeta and 13 Jbeta primers were used. Method: immunoSEQ multiplex PCR; TCRdb's copy keeps in-frame clones and lacks some. The sample lists about 150,000 clones; 60% to 85% were seen once. Sequences were obtained from PBMCs. These receptors all stem from a man in his forties in good health and CMV-seropositive.

There are a few counts of this clone. The V gene is TRBV6-1, the J gene TRBJ2-1, with 14 bases matching TRBD2. The germline V gene encodes CDR1 MNHNS and CDR2 SASEGT. V shed 9 bases, J shed 9 bases, and the junction held 4 bases outside the gene matches. The CDR3 is 13 residues long. CDR3 in amino acids: CASTGLAGVEQFF. The CDR3 bases are TGTGCCAGTACGGGACTAGCGGGAGTTGAGCAGTTCTTC.

This clone was counted only a few times. The genes are TRBV30 and TRBJ1-6, with a possible D match to TRBD1 (5 bases). Germline V gene sequence: CDR1 GTSNPN, CDR2 SVGIG (reference sequence). With 5 bases removed from V and 7 bases from J, the gap between germline ends came to 18 bases. The CDR3 has 15 residues. The CDR3 protein is CAWRTLRGQNSPLHF. Here the CDR3 DNA reads TGTGCCTGGCGAACCCTTAGGGGCCAGAATTCACCCCTCCACTTT.

This chain uses TRBV27 with TRBJ1-2; 7 bases are shared with TRBD1. This CDR3 is built from 16 residues. J lost 4 bases, V lost 5 bases, and 13 bases had no gene match. The germline gives CDR1 MNHEY, CDR2 SMNVEV (reference sequence). The DNA for the CDR3 is TGTGCCAGCAGTCATAATCCAGGGACAGCTATCTATGGCTACACCTTC. Translated, it gives CASSHNPGTAIYGYTF.

The rearrangement uses TRBV28 and TRBJ2-1, with 9 bases lining up with TRBD1. Germline V gives CDR1 MDHEN, CDR2 SYDVKM. Trimming removed 1 base from V and 8 bases from J; junction bases left unmatched: 9. CDR3 size: 16 residues. CDR3 sequence reads: CASSLSGTGMSHEQFF. The CDR3 region has the DNA TGTGCCAGCAGTTTATCCGGGACAGGGATGAGCCATGAGCAGTTCTTC.

The chain employs TRBV12-5 and TRBJ2-2; 7 nucleotides line up with TRBD2. The CDR3 contains 14 residues. Germline V gives CDR1 LGHNT, CDR2 FRNRAP. The V segment lost 6 bases and the J segment 5 bases; nucleotides outside the gene matches: 6. In nucleotides, the CDR3 is TGTGCTAGTGGCGGGACTAAAAGGACCGGGGAGCTGTTTTTT. Translating gives CASGGTKRTGELFF.

This clone was picked up one time. This rearrangement joins TRBV5-4 to TRBJ2-1; TRBD2 matches at 11 bases. The CDR3 runs 16 residues. Trimming took 3 bases from V and 6 from J; bases not matched to a gene: 8. The germline V gene encodes CDR1 SGHNT and CDR2 YYREEE (reference sequence). CDR3 region: CASSSLASGRINEQFF. The DNA for the CDR3 is TGTGCCAGCAGCTCCCTGGCTAGCGGGAGGATCAATGAGCAGTTCTTC.

This chain links TRBV27 with TRBJ2-6; 10 bases align to TRBD1. Germline CDR1 reads MNHEY; CDR2 reads SMNVEV (reference sequence). Trimming cost V 4 bases and J 2 bases; bases outside gene matches: 5. The CDR3 has 17 residues. The CDR3 spells CASSSRQGATGANVLTF. CDR3 nucleotides: TGTGCCAGCAGTTCCCGACAGGGGGCGACTGGGGCCAACGTCCTGACTTTC.

This chain links TRBV5-3 with TRBJ1-1; the D is unclear. TRBV5-3 is an open reading frame whose function is uncertain. This CDR3 is built from 15 residues. The germline V and J ends were trimmed by 4 bases and 1 base, with 14 bases remaining between them. CDR3 loop: CARSPRRARNTEAFF. The CDR3 bases are TGTGCCAGAAGCCCCCGGAGGGCAAGGAACACTGAAGCTTTCTTT.

V gene TRBV18 combines with J gene TRBJ2-1, with TRBD2 as a possible D gene (5 bases). The CDR3 totals 15 residues. Germline CDR1 reads KGHSH; CDR2 reads LQKENI. V shed 2 bases and J shed 5 bases, with 13 bases lying between them. Here the CDR3 reads CASSPSGYWDNEQFF. The DNA for the CDR3 is TGTGCCAGCTCACCATCGGGGTACTGGGACAATGAGCAGTTCTTC.

V usage is TRBV5-1 and J usage is TRBJ1-1, with D tentatively TRBD1 (5 bases). V gave up 2 bases and J gave up 5 bases, with 7 bases separating them. This CDR3 has 12 residues. Germline CDR1 SGHRS, CDR2 YFSETQ. The CDR3 loop is CASSFQGTEAFF. DNA of the CDR3: TGCGCCAGCAGCTTCCAGGGAACTGAAGCTTTCTTT.

The chain carries TRBV6-6 and TRBJ1-3; the match to TRBD1 covers 9 bases. Germline CDR1 and CDR2: MNHNY and SVGAGI (reference sequence). With 6 bases clipped from V and 2 bases from J, the junction kept 8 bases outside the gene matches. The CDR3 runs to 16 residues. The CDR3 loop is CASSDQQGAAGNTIYF. The CDR3 nucleotides read TGTGCCAGCAGCGATCAACAGGGGGCGGCTGGAAACACCATATATTTT.

J is TRBJ2-5 and V is TRBV2; D gene ambiguous. The CDR3 is 13 residues long. Trimming pared 2 bases from V and 11 bases from J, leaving 15 bases between. The V gene's germline CDR1 is SNHLY and CDR2 FYNNEI. DNA of the CDR3: TGTGCCAGCAGTGAACTCCGAATGATGGAGCAGTACTTC. It yields the protein CASSELRMMEQYF.

The V call is TRBV6-1, the J call TRBJ1-3; weak D call: TRBD1 (5 bases). The germline gives CDR1 MNHNS, CDR2 SASEGT. This CDR3 comprises 15 residues. V shed 4 bases and J shed 3 bases, with 13 bases lying between them. As DNA, the CDR3 is TGTGCCAGCAGTGCGCGGGGGGAAGGTGGAAACACCATATATTTT. This gives the protein CASSARGEGGNTIYF.

The J gene is TRBJ1-2, the V gene TRBV4-2, with D perhaps TRBD1 (6 bases). The CDR3 sequence is 18 residues long. The V gene's germline CDR1 is LGHNA and CDR2 YNFKEQ. Trimming took off 0 bases at V and 1 base at J, with 18 bases between the two ends. CDR3 in DNA: TGTGCCAGCAGCCAAGAAGGGCTATGGGACACCAATAACTATGGCTACACCTTC. It yields the protein CASSQEGLWDTNNYGYTF.